This entry is about one T cell receptor beta chain. This entry comes from a study of blood T cell repertoires in COVID-19. Across the study: In each case, the material was cDNA or gDNA derived from T cells, B-cell-depleted T cells, or PBMCs.

Germline V gene lookup returns CDR1 SGDLS and CDR2 YYNGEE. Trimming at V came to 2 bases and at J to 7 bases, leaving 3 bases not matched to a gene. The CDR3 is 14 amino acids. Generated by immunoSEQ multiplex PCR, the TCRdb table keeps only in-frame clones and is missing some. The data hold 150,000 to 200,000 clones, with 86% observed a single time. The chain joins TRBV9 to TRBJ1-6; 7 bases match TRBD1. This TCR was sampled from a man aged 18 to 35 with acute or convalescent COVID-19. The sequenced material came from peripheral blood. The CDR3 DNA sequence: TGTGCCAGCAGCGTGGACAGGATGAATTCACCCCTCCACTTT. It codes for CASSVDRMNSPLHF.